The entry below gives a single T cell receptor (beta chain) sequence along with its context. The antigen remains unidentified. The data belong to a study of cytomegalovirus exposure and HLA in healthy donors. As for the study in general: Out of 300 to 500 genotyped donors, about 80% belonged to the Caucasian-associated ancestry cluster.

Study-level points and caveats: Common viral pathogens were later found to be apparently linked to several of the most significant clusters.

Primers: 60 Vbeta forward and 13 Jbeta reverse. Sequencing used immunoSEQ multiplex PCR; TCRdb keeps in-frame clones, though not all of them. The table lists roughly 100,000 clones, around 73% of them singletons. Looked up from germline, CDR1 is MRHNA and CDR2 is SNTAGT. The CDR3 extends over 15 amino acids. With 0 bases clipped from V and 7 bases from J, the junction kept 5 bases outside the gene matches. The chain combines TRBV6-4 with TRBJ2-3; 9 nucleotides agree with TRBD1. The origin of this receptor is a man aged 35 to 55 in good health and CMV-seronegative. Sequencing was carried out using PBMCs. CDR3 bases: TGTGCCAGCAGTGACTCGGGACAGGGCGGTCATACGCAGTATTTT. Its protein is CASSDSGQGGHTQYF.